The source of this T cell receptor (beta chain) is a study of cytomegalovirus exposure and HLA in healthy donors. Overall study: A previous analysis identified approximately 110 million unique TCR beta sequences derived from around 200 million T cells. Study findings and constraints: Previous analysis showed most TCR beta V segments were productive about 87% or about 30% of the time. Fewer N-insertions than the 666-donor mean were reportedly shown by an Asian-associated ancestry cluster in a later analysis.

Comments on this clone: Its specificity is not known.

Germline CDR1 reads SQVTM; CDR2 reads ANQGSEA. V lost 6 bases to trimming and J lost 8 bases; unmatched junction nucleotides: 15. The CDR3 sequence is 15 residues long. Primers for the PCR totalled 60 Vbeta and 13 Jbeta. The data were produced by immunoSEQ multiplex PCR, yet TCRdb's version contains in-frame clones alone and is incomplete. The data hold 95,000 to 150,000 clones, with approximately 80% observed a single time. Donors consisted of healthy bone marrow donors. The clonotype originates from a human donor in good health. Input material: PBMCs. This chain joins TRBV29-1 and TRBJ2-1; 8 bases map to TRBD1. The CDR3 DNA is TGCAGCGTCCTATGGTTTGGACAGGGTCGAGATGAGCAGTTCTTC. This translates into CSVLWFGQGRDEQFF.